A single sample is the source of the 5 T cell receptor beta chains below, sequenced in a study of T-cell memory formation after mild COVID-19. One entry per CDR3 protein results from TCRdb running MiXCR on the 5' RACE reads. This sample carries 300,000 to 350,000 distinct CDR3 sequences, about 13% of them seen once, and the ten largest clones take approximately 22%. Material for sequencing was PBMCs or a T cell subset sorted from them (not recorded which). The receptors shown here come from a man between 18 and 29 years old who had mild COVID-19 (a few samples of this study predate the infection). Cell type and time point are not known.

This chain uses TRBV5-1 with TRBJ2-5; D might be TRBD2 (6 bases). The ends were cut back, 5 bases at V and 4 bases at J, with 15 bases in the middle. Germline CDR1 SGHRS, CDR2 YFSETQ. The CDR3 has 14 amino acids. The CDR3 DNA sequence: TGCGCCAGCAGTCATCCAGGGCGGGGAGAGACCCAGTACTTC. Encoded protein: CASSHPGRGETQYF.

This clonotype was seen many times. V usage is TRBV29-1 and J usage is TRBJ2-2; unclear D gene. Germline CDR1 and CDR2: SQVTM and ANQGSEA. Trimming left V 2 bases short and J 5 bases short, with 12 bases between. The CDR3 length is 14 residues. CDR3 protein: CSVELLMRTGELFF. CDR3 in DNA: TGCAGCGTTGAACTCCTCATGCGAACCGGGGAGCTGTTTTTT.

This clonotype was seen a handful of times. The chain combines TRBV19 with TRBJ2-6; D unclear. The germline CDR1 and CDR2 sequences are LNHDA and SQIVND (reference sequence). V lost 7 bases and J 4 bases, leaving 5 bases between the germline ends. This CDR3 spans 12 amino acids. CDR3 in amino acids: CASTSGANVLTF. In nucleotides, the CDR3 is TGTGCCAGTACTTCAGGGGCCAACGTCCTGACTTTC.

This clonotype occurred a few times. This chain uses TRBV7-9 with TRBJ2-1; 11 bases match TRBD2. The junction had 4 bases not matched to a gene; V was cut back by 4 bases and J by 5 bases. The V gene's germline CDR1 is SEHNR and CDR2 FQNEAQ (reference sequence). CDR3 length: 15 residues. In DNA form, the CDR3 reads TGTGCCAGCAGCTCGACTAGCGGGGTAGACAATGAGCAGTTCTTC. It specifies CASSSTSGVDNEQFF.

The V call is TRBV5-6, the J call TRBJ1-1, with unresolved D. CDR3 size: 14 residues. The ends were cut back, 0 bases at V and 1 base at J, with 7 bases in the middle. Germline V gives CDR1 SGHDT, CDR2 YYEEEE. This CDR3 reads CASSLGHKNTEAFF. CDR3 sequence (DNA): TGTGCCAGCAGCTTGGGGCACAAGAACACTGAAGCTTTCTTT.